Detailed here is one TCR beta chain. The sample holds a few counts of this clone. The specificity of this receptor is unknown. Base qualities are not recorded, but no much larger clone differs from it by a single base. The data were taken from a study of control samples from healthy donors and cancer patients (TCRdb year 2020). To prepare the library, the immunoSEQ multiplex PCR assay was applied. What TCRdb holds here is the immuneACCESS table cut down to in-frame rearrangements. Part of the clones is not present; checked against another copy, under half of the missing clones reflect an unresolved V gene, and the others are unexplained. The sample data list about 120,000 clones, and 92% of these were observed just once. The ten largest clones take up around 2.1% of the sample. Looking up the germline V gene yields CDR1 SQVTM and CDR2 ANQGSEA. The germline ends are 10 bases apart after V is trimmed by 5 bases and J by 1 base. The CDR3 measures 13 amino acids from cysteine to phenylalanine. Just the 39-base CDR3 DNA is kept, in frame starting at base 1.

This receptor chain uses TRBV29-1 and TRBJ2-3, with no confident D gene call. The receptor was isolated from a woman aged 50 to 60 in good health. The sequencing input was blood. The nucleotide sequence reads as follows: TGCAGCGTTTCGCCCTCTGGCACAGATACGCAGTATTTT. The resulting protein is CSVSPSGTDTQYF.